This T cell receptor beta chain was observed in a study of T cells in Graves' hyperthyroidism and ophthalmopathy. TCR beta CDR3 sequences were amplified from RNA transcripts. The study used the HTBI primer set for a first-round RT-PCR of the TCR CDR3. MiXCR was run by TCRdb on the multiplex PCR reads, yielding one entry per CDR3 protein. Altogether some 800,000 distinct CDR3 sequences are present, roughly 40% being singletons, with the ten largest covering around 9.3%. Notes on the study in general: Appearing also in blood were most of the thyroid clonotypes expanded above 0.001. Before onset, by a median of approximately 5.9 months, the model predicted ophthalmopathy.

Graves' hyperthyroidism showing no ophthalmopathy progression within 18 months was considered stable. Patients were aged 18 to 65, had disease duration under 2 months, and had newly diagnosed hyperthyroidism. Germline V gene sequence: CDR1 SEHNR, CDR2 FQNEAQ (reference sequence). V gave up 4 bases and J gave up 7 bases, with 8 bases separating them. CDR3 length equals 13 residues. This clonotype was recorded at least ten times. The antigen is not known. The sample consisted of blood. The chain is built from TRBV7-9 and TRBJ2-6; D is unclear. The clonotype was recovered from a man aged 18-30 years with Graves' hyperthyroidism. CDR3 region: CASSSHNANVLTF. CDR3 nucleotides: TGTGCCAGCAGCTCGCATAATGCCAACGTCCTGACTTTC.